This record covers a single TCR beta chain. Its specificity is unknown. Other DNA sequences in the sample encode the same CDR3. Germline trimming cut 4 bases from V and 0 bases from J; bases unmatched to any gene: 1. Germline V gene data show CDR1 as MGHRA and CDR2 as YSYEKL. The CDR3 extends over 14 amino acids. The data belong to a study of shared clonotypes between healthy human individuals. Study-level points and caveats: Donor scarcity curtailed the genetic and exposure-history diversity represented herein. Estimated clonotype richness was generally higher in naive than memory subsets.

Running of the assay took place at deep level. Authors' analysis steps: Quality scores were absent from the junction-only immunoSEQ sequences, so filtering differed. Repertoires were generated with immunoSEQ multiplex PCR, while TCRdb's copy carries only in-frame clones and drops some. That table furnishes V, J and clone size, whereas the DNA furnished D and trimming. Of about 1 million clones listed, roughly 80% were seen once; the top ten hold about 1.4%. The chain couples TRBV4-1 to TRBJ2-7; 9 bases map to TRBD1. The clonotype originates from a man aged 18 to 30 in good health. Sequencing was done on a sample of memory CD4+ T cells sorted from blood. Subset described: CD45RA-negative fraction. The CDR3 region is CASSLGQGSYEQYF. DNA of the CDR3: TGCGCCAGCAGCCTGGGACAGGGCTCCTACGAGCAGTACTTC.